The rows below give T cell receptor beta chains drawn from one sample of a study of human T cells and chemical hapten exposure. TCRdb re-called the RACE reads with MiXCR, one entry per CDR3 protein. The repertoire includes around 69,000 distinct CDR3 sequences, over 6.5% of them detected once, and around 3.5% sits in the top ten. Sequencing was performed on whole blood, taken in connection with sensitization to the hapten diphenylcyclopropenone (DPC). The source of these receptors is a woman aged 45 to 65 with alopecia areata. Some clones in this sample may be carry-over from other donors' samples. Each CDR3 is given with its conserved first and last residue. The D gene is left open where the match is weak. Some rows mark clone size as missing; the rest say once, few, many or name a class of expanded clone.

clone size,V gene,J gene,D gene,CDR3 DNA,CDR3 protein
many,TRBV27,TRBJ1-2,.,TGTGCCAGCAGTTTAGGGGCACTTGCCCCACTTAACTATGGCTACACCTTC,CASSLGALAPLNYGYTF
many,TRBV11-2,TRBJ1-3,.,TGTGCCAGCAGCCCTACCTGGGACACCATATATTTT,CASSPTWDTIYF
many,TRBV18,TRBJ2-3,.,TGTGCCAGCTCACCGGCGGGGGCCTCAGATACGCAGTATTTT,CASSPAGASDTQYF
once,TRBV9,TRBJ2-7,TRBD2,TGTGCCAGCAGCGTAGAGAGCGGGAGTTACGAGCAGTACTTC,CASSVESGSYEQYF
few,TRBV20-1,TRBJ1-1,.,TGCAGTGCCGGAGCTGGGAGGGGGAACACTGAAGCTTTCTTT,CSAGAGRGNTEAFF
.,TRBV25-1,TRBJ2-7,.,TGTGCCAGCAGACCACCAGGACCCATAGGCGAGCAGTACTTC,CASRPPGPIGEQYF
many,TRBV2,TRBJ1-2,.,TGTGCCAGCGCGGAAGGGACGACGAACTATGGCTACACCTTC,CASAEGTTNYGYTF
.,TRBV7-2,TRBJ1-4,.,TGTGCCAGCAGCTTAGGGGGTTGGGATGAAAAACTGTTTTTT,CASSLGGWDEKLFF
.,TRBV6-6,TRBJ2-1,.,TGTGCCAGCAGCCCGTTAGGGGATGAGCAGTTCTTC,CASSPLGDEQFF
.,TRBV29-1,TRBJ2-5,TRBD1,TGCAGCGTAGTTCCGGGACAGGGGTTGGAGACCCAGTACTTC,CSVVPGQGLETQYF
few,TRBV19,TRBJ2-1,TRBD2,TGTGCCAGTAGTATAAGAGCGGGGGGGCCGTACAATGAGCAGTTCTTC,CASSIRAGGPYNEQFF
few,TRBV6-5,TRBJ2-3,.,TGTGCCAGCAGTCAGGGAGGTCCACAGTATTTT,CASSQGGPQYF
many,TRBV20-1,TRBJ2-7,.,TGCAGTGCTAGAGACGCCGCCGGCTACGAGCAGTACTTC,CSARDAAGYEQYF
few,TRBV29-1,TRBJ1-2,.,TGCAGCGTTGCAACCGGGACGGTAGCTAACTATGGCTACACCTTC,CSVATGTVANYGYTF
few,TRBV7-2,TRBJ2-1,TRBD1,TGTGCCAGCAGCTTGGGCACAGGGGGCATTACCTACAATGAGCAGTTCTTC,CASSLGTGGITYNEQFF
few,TRBV27,TRBJ2-1,.,TGTGCCAGCCGCTCTTATAATGAGCAGTTCTTC,CASRSYNEQFF
.,TRBV4-3,TRBJ2-3,.,TGCGCCAGCAGCCAAGATCCAGCGCCGAGCACAGATACGCAGTATTTT,CASSQDPAPSTDTQYF
few,TRBV28,TRBJ1-4,.,TGTGCCAGCTCCGGGACCGGGCCTAAAAAACTGTTTTTT,CASSGTGPKKLFF
.,TRBV15,TRBJ2-3,TRBD2,TGTGCCACCAGCGAACGACTAGCGGGAGAGGCAGATACGCAGTATTTT,CATSERLAGEADTQYF
many,TRBV20-1,TRBJ1-1,TRBD1,TGCAGTGCCAAGGGACAGGGGGACGCTGAAGCTTTCTTT,CSAKGQGDAEAFF
.,TRBV28,TRBJ2-7,TRBD2,TGTGCCAGCAGTTTATCAGGAGGGACTAGCCTGGGCGAGCAGTACTTC,CASSLSGGTSLGEQYF
few,TRBV27,TRBJ1-1,.,TGTGCCAGCAGTTTCACAGAGGGCACTGAAGCTTTCTTT,CASSFTEGTEAFF
many,TRBV7-9,TRBJ2-7,TRBD1,TGTGCCAGCAGCGGACAGGGGGCAAGCTACGAGCAGTACTTC,CASSGQGASYEQYF
many,TRBV6-6,TRBJ1-5,.,TGTGCCAGCAGCATAGGGACCACAAGCAATCAGCCCCAGCATTTT,CASSIGTTSNQPQHF
few,TRBV4-3,TRBJ2-3,.,TGCGCCAGCAGCCAAGCGGGAGTGGGAGATACGCAGTATTTT,CASSQAGVGDTQYF
many,TRBV12-3/TRBV12-4,TRBJ1-2,TRBD1,TGTGCCAGCAGCACAGGGGATAACTATGGCTACACCTTC,CASSTGDNYGYTF
many,TRBV28,TRBJ1-6,.,TGTGCCAGCAGTTTAGTAAATTCACCCCTCCACTTT,CASSLVNSPLHF
.,TRBV29-1,TRBJ1-1,.,TGCATGGGAGTGGGACCTTTGAACACTGAAGCTTTCTTT,CMGVGPLNTEAFF
.,TRBV7-9,TRBJ2-7,TRBD1,TGTGCCAGCAGTTACGACAGGGGCGAGCAGTACTTC,CASSYDRGEQYF
many,TRBV14,TRBJ1-6,TRBD1,TGTGCCAGCAGCCAACCGGGACAGTCCCTCCACTTT,CASSQPGQSLHF
.,TRBV7-2,TRBJ2-7,.,TGTGCCAGCAGCTCCCTAGTGGGTTACGAGCAGTACTTC,CASSSLVGYEQYF
many,TRBV7-2,TRBJ1-4,.,TGTGCCAGCAGCCGCTCCTCAACTAATGAAAAACTGTTTTTT,CASSRSSTNEKLFF
.,TRBV29-1,TRBJ1-2,TRBD1,TGCAGCGTCCAACGTTCGGGGCAGGGGGCCGGCTACACCTTC,CSVQRSGQGAGYTF
.,TRBV7-2,TRBJ2-3,.,TGTGCCAGCAGCCCGACCCGTAGTAGCACAGATACGCAGTATTTT,CASSPTRSSTDTQYF
few,TRBV28,TRBJ1-2,.,TGTGCCAGCAGTTTTGGCGCAGGGAGCTATGGCTACACCTTC,CASSFGAGSYGYTF
few,TRBV12-3/TRBV12-4,TRBJ1-5,.,TGTGCCAGCAGTTTAAACGGACGCAATCAGCCCCAGCATTTT,CASSLNGRNQPQHF
many,TRBV2,TRBJ1-2,TRBD1,TGTGCCAGCAGCTCGACCACAGGGGTTAACTATGGCTACACCTTC,CASSSTTGVNYGYTF
.,TRBV20-1,TRBJ1-1,TRBD1,TGCAGTGCCCCGGACAGGGCGACAGTTGAAGCTTTCTTT,CSAPDRATVEAFF
few,TRBV29-1,TRBJ2-3,TRBD2,TGCAGCGTTGACCTGACTAGCGGCACGCAGTATTTT,CSVDLTSGTQYF
few,TRBV5-1,TRBJ1-1,TRBD1,TGCGCCAGCAGCCCGGGGACAGGGGCGTTGAACACTGAAGCTTTCTTT,CASSPGTGALNTEAFF
.,TRBV7-9,TRBJ1-1,.,TGTGCCAGCAGCTCCCCGAGGCCCATGAACACTGAAGCTTTCTTT,CASSSPRPMNTEAFF
.,TRBV29-1,TRBJ1-4,.,TGCAGCGTTGGGTATCGCGCAAATGAAAAACTGTTTTTT,CSVGYRANEKLFF
many,TRBV5-5,TRBJ1-5,.,TGTGCCAGCAGCTTGGGATTGGGGGCGCGAGTTCAGCCCCAGCATTTT,CASSLGLGARVQPQHF
.,TRBV12-3/TRBV12-4,TRBJ2-2,.,TGTGCCAGCAGTCTCCGACTGGCGTCGGGCACCGGGGAGCTGTTTTTT,CASSLRLASGTGELFF
many,TRBV20-1,TRBJ2-3,.,TGCAGCGCCGAGGACCCCCTCGATACGCAGTATTTT,CSAEDPLDTQYF
many,TRBV13,TRBJ1-4,.,TGTGCCAGCAGCGGTCGGGGGGCCGGGGAAAAACTGTTTTTT,CASSGRGAGEKLFF
.,TRBV10-3,TRBJ2-7,.,TGTGCCATCAGCCCAGGGAGGGAGCAGTACTTC,CAISPGREQYF
.,TRBV6-5,TRBJ1-2,TRBD1,TGTGCCAGCAGTTACTGGACAGGGAATGGCTACACCTTC,CASSYWTGNGYTF
few,TRBV6-2/TRBV6-3,TRBJ2-3,.,TGTGCCAGCAGTTACTCAGGCGACATCCTTTCAGATACGCAGTATTTT,CASSYSGDILSDTQYF
.,TRBV27,TRBJ2-2,.,TGTGCCAGCAGTTTAGCTAACACCGGGGAGCTGGTTTTT,CASSLANTGELVF
.,TRBV6-6,TRBJ1-1,TRBD1,TGTGCCAGCAGTCTCGCCGGGACAGGGACCACTGAAGCTTTCTTT,CASSLAGTGTTEAFF
many,TRBV6-1,TRBJ1-1,TRBD1,TGTGCCAGCAGGGACAGGTACAACACTGAAGCTTTCTTT,CASRDRYNTEAFF
.,TRBV18,TRBJ2-6,.,TGTGCCAGCTCACCCGTGGGCCTCCTTTCTATTCCTGGGGCCAACGTCCTGACTTTC,CASSPVGLLSIPGANVLTF
many,TRBV5-5,TRBJ1-1,TRBD1,TGTGCCAGCAGTTATACAGGGGCCACTGGGACCACTGAAGCTTTCTTT,CASSYTGATGTTEAFF
few,TRBV18,TRBJ1-5,.,TGTGCCAGCTCACCCCTCGCCCTAGGGGAAACAAGCAATCAGCCCCAGCATTTT,CASSPLALGETSNQPQHF
.,TRBV29-1,TRBJ2-6,.,TGCAGCGTTGTCTACGAGCGCGGGGCCAACGTCCTGACTTTC,CSVVYERGANVLTF
.,TRBV7-9,TRBJ2-3,TRBD2,TGTGCCAGCAGCGCGGTGACTAGCCCAGATACGCAGTATTTT,CASSAVTSPDTQYF
few,TRBV11-2,TRBJ2-7,TRBD2,TGTGCCAGCAGCTTAGTCCGGGACTACTCCTACGAGCAGTACTTC,CASSLVRDYSYEQYF
.,TRBV11-1,TRBJ1-2,.,TGTGCCAGCAGCACAATCATGACCACTGGCTACACCTTC,CASSTIMTTGYTF
many,TRBV12-3/TRBV12-4,TRBJ1-5,.,TGTGCCAGCAGTTTCGATCGGTCATATAGCAATCAGCCCCAGCATTTT,CASSFDRSYSNQPQHF